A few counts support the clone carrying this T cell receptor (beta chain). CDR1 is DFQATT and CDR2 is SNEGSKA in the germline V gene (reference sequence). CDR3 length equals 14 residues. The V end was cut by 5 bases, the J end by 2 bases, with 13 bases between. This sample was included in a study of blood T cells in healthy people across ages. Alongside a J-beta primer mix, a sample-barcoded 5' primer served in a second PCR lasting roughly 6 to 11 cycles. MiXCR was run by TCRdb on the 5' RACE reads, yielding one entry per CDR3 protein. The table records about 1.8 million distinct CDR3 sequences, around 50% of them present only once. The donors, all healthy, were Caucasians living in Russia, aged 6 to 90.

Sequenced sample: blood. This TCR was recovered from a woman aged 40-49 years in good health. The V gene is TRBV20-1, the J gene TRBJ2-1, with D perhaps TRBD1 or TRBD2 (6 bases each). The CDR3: CSAGRGTPYNEQFF. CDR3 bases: TGCAGTGCTGGACGGGGGACACCCTACAATGAGCAGTTCTTC.